This T cell receptor (beta chain) was recorded in a study of vaccination effects on CD4 cells after COVID-19 (dated by TCRdb to the early 2020s). Background on the whole study: Each participant got two doses of an mRNA SARS-CoV-2 vaccine, either BNT162b2 or mRNA-1273. Cultures from other donors in the study were sequenced with the Oncomine TCR Beta short-read assay on an Illumina iSeq 100. A total of 10 COVID-19 convalescent patients and several SARS-CoV-2-naive healthy vaccine recipients were included in the full study. SARS-CoV-2 spike-specific CD4+ TCR repertoires were compared before and after mRNA vaccination in COVID-19 convalescent patients and in infection-naive vaccine recipients. Overall study results and their limits: In healthy vaccine recipients, vaccine-induced clones were almost all SARS-CoV-2 mono-reactive, with only 1 of 255 cross-reactive with common cold coronaviruses. The study was limited by a small number of convalescent patients, and early post-infection timepoints were lacking. Marked clonal contraction was observed in both infection-induced and vaccine-induced clones at late post-vaccination timepoints, consistent with waning T cell responses.

Only a few counts were recorded for this clone. Its recognized antigen is unknown. Base qualities are missing; no much larger clone stands one base away. Library construction relied on the immunoSEQ multiplex PCR assay. DNA from the cultured, isolated CD4+ T cells was subjected to TCR beta CDR3 sequencing. Under the source paper's analysis protocol: Non-productive TCR sequences were discarded, and reads were trimmed to the CDR3 region, with only CDR3s of 7 or more amino acids retained. The MANAFEST web app was used to identify antigen-specific clonotypes by comparing expansion in peptide wells with expansion in reference cultures. To count as positive, a clone had to show expansion at FDR<0.05 compared with the reference and with all other wells, an odds ratio above 5, and a frequency above 0.1% in two replicate wells. Clonotypes significantly expanded in SARS-CoV-2 spike wells and in at least one common cold coronavirus spike condition were defined as cross-reactive. Using the stringdist R package, CDR3 similarity was measured by Levenshtein distance, and unrooted trees were constructed with ape in R 3.6.1. The table was pulled from immuneACCESS by TCRdb, which kept in-frame rearrangements only. Such tables lose some clones; where checked, under half of the loss comes from unresolved V genes, and the rest has no known cause. The D gene and trimming were derived from the DNA, and the V and J assignments and clone size from that table. The sample records about 71,000 clones, about 80% of which are singletons. The top ten hold 10% to 15% of the sample.

The ViraFEST assay stimulated PBMC with viral peptide pools and then used TCR sequencing to identify antigen-specific CD4+ T cell clonotypes by expansion. After around ten days of culture, CD4+ T cells were isolated with the EasySep CD4+ T cell isolation kit. None of the healthy vaccine recipients had a prior SARS-CoV-2 infection, which was confirmed by nucleocapsid antibody tests that came back negative both before and after vaccination. Around 2 million PBMC per well were cultured in IMDM with roughly 5% human AB serum, roughly 11 IU/ml IL-2 and gentamicin, plus 10 ug/ml peptides. On days 3 and 7, half of the culture medium was replaced with fresh IL-2-containing medium. Each peptide stimulation condition was cultured in triplicate wells unless otherwise noted. Using Ficoll-Paque Plus gradient centrifugation, PBMC were separated from whole blood and then either used fresh or cryopreserved at -140C. The overlapping peptide pools covered the spike proteins of SARS-CoV-2 and of the common cold coronaviruses HCoV-NL63, HCoV-OC43 and HCoV-229E. Genomic DNA was extracted from cultured CD4+ T cells with the QIAamp micro DNA kit.

The CDR3 measures 14 amino acids from cysteine to valine. Only CDR3 DNA is held: 42 bases, read in frame from base 1. Per the germline V gene (reference sequence), SEHNR is the CDR1 and FQNEAQ is the CDR2. Between the V and J ends, shortened by 1 base and 0 bases respectively, the junction contains 7 bases. The sequenced sample was CD4+ T cells from PBMCs cultured with SARS-CoV-2 spike peptides, obtained before COVID-19 vaccination. The cell subset or site label, as the study defines it: SARS-CoV-2 spike overlapping peptide pool stimulation. The chain couples TRBV7-9 to TRBJ2-7; no D gene call is confident. The sequence derives from a human donor who received a COVID-19 vaccine. The sequence in DNA is TGTGCCAGCAGCTTAGACACCTTCTCCTACGAGCAGTACGTC. Translated, this gives CASSLDTFSYEQYV.